This T cell receptor beta chain is drawn from a study of T cell changes during pregnancy in multiple sclerosis. V lost 3 bases and J lost 7, with 12 bases in between. Germline CDR1 and CDR2: MNHNS and SASEGT. This CDR3 has 13 amino acids. Libraries were prepared by immunoSEQ multiplex PCR; TCRdb keeps only in-frame clonotypes and omits some of them. This sample has about 42,000 clones, with more than 90% found just once. This TCR derives from a female donor in good health, enrolled as a control in a pregnancy study. Sequencing was performed on CD4+ T cells from peripheral blood mononuclear cells, taken after pregnancy. This sequence joins TRBV6-1 and TRBJ1-2, with D unclear. The CDR3, as DNA: TGTGCCAGCAGTGATTGGGGAGAGATTGGCTACACCTTC. Its protein product is CASSDWGEIGYTF.